A selection of T cell receptor beta chains follows, all from one sample in a study of blood T cell repertoires in COVID-19. Profiled with immunoSEQ multiplex PCR; TCRdb holds only in-frame clones, not every one. The table records roughly 90,000 clones, around four fifths of them present only once. Sequenced material: peripheral blood. The receptors derive from a man between 45 and 60 years old with acute or convalescent COVID-19. Each CDR3 is given with its conserved first and last residue. A D gene is named only where the DNA matches it firmly. For some rows the clone size is stated as once, few or many, or as a class when expanded; others skip it.

NA,TRBV28,NA,TRBJ1-2,TGTGCCAGCAGTGCACCCCCCATGACATATGGCTACACCTTC,CASSAPPMTYGYTF
NA,TRBV27,NA,TRBJ2-5,TGTGCCAGCAGAACCCTAGCTGTAGAGACCCAGTACTTC,CASRTLAVETQYF
NA,TRBV5-3,NA,TRBJ2-1,TGTGCCAGAAGCTCCGAACGTGGAGTCCCCTACAATGAGCAGTTCTTC,CARSSERGVPYNEQFF
once,TRBV2,TRBD1,TRBJ2-3,TGTGCCAGCAGTGAGGAAAGACAGGGTCTTTCAGATACGCAGTATTTT,CASSEERQGLSDTQYF
once,TRBV10-3,TRBD1,TRBJ1-1,TGTGCCATCAGTCCCACAGGGGACACTGAAGCTTTCTTT,CAISPTGDTEAFF
once,TRBV20-1,NA,TRBJ2-7,TGCAGTGCTAGTCCCGGGGGCTCCTACGAGCAGTACTTC,CSASPGGSYEQYF
NA,TRBV6-1,NA,TRBJ1-3,TGTGCCAGCAGTGAAAGGGGGGGGCAGGGGAACACCATATATTTT,CASSERGGQGNTIYF
NA,TRBV29-1,TRBD1,TRBJ2-5,TGCAGCGTTGAAAGGGGGCAGGGGCAAGAGACCCAGTACTTC,CSVERGQGQETQYF
NA,TRBV19,NA,TRBJ1-5,TGTGCCAGTAGTATCGGACACCAGCCCCAGCATTTT,CASSIGHQPQHF
NA,TRBV6-2/TRBV6-3,NA,TRBJ2-7,TGTGCCAGCAGTTACGACTTCCGGGACATGACCTACGAGCAGTACTTC,CASSYDFRDMTYEQYF
NA,TRBV3-1/TRBV3-2,NA,TRBJ2-2,TGTGCCAGCAGTCTAAACACCGGGGAGCTGTTTTTT,CASSLNTGELFF
NA,TRBV7-9,NA,TRBJ1-6,TGTGCCAGCAGCTTAGGTACGGGTCCTCCCCTCCACTTT,CASSLGTGPPLHF
NA,TRBV3-1/TRBV3-2,TRBD1,TRBJ1-4,TGTGCCAGCAGCCTAGGACAGGGCCTGAATGAAAAACTGTTTTTT,CASSLGQGLNEKLFF
NA,TRBV28,TRBD1,TRBJ1-2,TGTGCCAGCAAGCGGGACAGGAGCTATAACTATGGCTACACCTTC,CASKRDRSYNYGYTF
NA,TRBV4-3,NA,TRBJ2-7,TGCGCCAGCAGCCGAGGTTACGAGCAGTACTTC,CASSRGYEQYF
NA,TRBV21-1,NA,TRBJ2-3,TGTGCCAGCAGCAAACGGGAGGGGAGCACAGATACGCAGTATTTT,CASSKREGSTDTQYF
NA,TRBV28,NA,TRBJ2-7,TGTGCCAGCAGTACCGGGACATCTCCCTACGAGCAGTACTTC,CASSTGTSPYEQYF
NA,TRBV7-3,NA,TRBJ2-2,TGTGCCAGCAGCACTCCGGGTGCCGGGGAGCTGTTTTTT,CASSTPGAGELFF
NA,TRBV3-1/TRBV3-2,NA,TRBJ2-2,TGTGCCAGCAGCCAAATCACGGGGGCCGGGGAGCTGTTTTTT,CASSQITGAGELFF
NA,TRBV7-2,TRBD1,TRBJ1-2,TGTGCCAGCAGCCGGGGACAGGGGGCGTCTGGCTACACCTTC,CASSRGQGASGYTF
NA,TRBV12-3/TRBV12-4,NA,TRBJ1-2,TGTGCCAGCAGTTCGGGGGACGGCTACACCTTC,CASSSGDGYTF
NA,TRBV7-2,NA,TRBJ1-4,TGTGCCAGCACCCTATCTTCGAGCGCAACTAATGAAAAACTGTTTTTT,CASTLSSSATNEKLFF
NA,TRBV6-5,NA,TRBJ1-1,TGTGCCAGCAGTTACTCGGGGAGTGGGGGGGACACTGAAGCTTTCTTT,CASSYSGSGGDTEAFF
few,TRBV4-3,TRBD2,TRBJ2-2,TGCGCCAGCAGCCCGTCCTCTAGCGGTTCCGGCGGGGAGCTGTTTTTT,CASSPSSSGSGGELFF
NA,TRBV3-1/TRBV3-2,NA,TRBJ1-1,TGTGCCAGCAGCCAAGGGGCCACCAACACTGAAGCTTTCTTT,CASSQGATNTEAFF
NA,TRBV11-3,TRBD2,TRBJ2-2,TGTGCCAGCAGCCATGCGGGGGTGACCGGGGAGCTGTTTTTT,CASSHAGVTGELFF
NA,TRBV25-1,TRBD1,TRBJ1-4,TGTGCCAGCAGTGACCACACCGGGACAGGGGGTGAAAAACTGTTTTTT,CASSDHTGTGGEKLFF
NA,TRBV10-3,NA,TRBJ1-1,TGTGCCATCAGCGCGAATGGGGGGACGGACACTGAAGCTTTCTTT,CAISANGGTDTEAFF
NA,TRBV6-2/TRBV6-3,NA,TRBJ2-1,TGTGCCAGCAGTAACCAGGAATACAATGAGCAGTTCTTC,CASSNQEYNEQFF
NA,TRBV7-7,NA,TRBJ2-3,TGTGCCAGCAGCTCGGTAAACACAGATACGCAGTATTTT,CASSSVNTDTQYF
NA,TRBV10-3,NA,TRBJ1-5,TGTGCCATCAGTGACTCGTTGCAGGGGAATCAGCCCCAGCATTTT,CAISDSLQGNQPQHF
NA,TRBV4-2,NA,TRBJ2-4,TGTGCCAGCAGCCCCGGGGAACCGGGAGCCAAAAACATTCAGTACTTC,CASSPGEPGAKNIQYF
NA,TRBV5-1,NA,TRBJ2-3,TGCGCCAGCAGCAGGAGCGGTACAGATACGCAGTATTTT,CASSRSGTDTQYF
NA,TRBV6-4,TRBD2,TRBJ2-1,TGTGCCAGCAGTGAGCGGGGGTCTAACAATGAGCAGTTCTTC,CASSERGSNNEQFF
NA,TRBV15,NA,TRBJ1-4,TGTGCCACCAGTCCCCTAGGTATTTTGGAAAAACTGTTTTTT,CATSPLGILEKLFF
NA,TRBV18,TRBD1,TRBJ1-5,TGTGCCAGCTCACCAGGGACAGCTAATCAGCCCCAGCATTTT,CASSPGTANQPQHF
NA,TRBV30,NA,TRBJ2-5,TGTGCCTGGAGCCCCACCGGGACCCAGTACTTC,CAWSPTGTQYF
few,TRBV4-3,TRBD2,TRBJ2-1,TGCGCCAGCAGCCAAGATCGATCCAGCGGGGGGAACAATGAGCAGTTCTTC,CASSQDRSSGGNNEQFF
few,TRBV6-1,TRBD1,TRBJ2-7,TGTGCCAGCAGTGATCCGGGACAGATAATCTACGAGCAGTACTTC,CASSDPGQIIYEQYF
NA,TRBV7-3,NA,TRBJ2-3,TGTGCCAGCAGCCTTCGGACAGCCGACACAGATACGCAGTATTTT,CASSLRTADTDTQYF
few,TRBV6-2/TRBV6-3,TRBD1,TRBJ2-3,TGTGCCAGCAGTTACCTACGGACAGGTTCATATGATACGCAGTATTTT,CASSYLRTGSYDTQYF
NA,TRBV5-1,TRBD1,TRBJ1-1,TGCGCCAGCAGCAGCGCGACAGGGTTGAACACTGAAGCTTTCTTT,CASSSATGLNTEAFF
few,TRBV3-1/TRBV3-2,TRBD1,TRBJ1-6,TGTGCCAGCAGCCCGGGACAGGCGTCCTATAATTCACCCCTCCACTTT,CASSPGQASYNSPLHF
NA,TRBV28,TRBD1,TRBJ1-6,TGTGCCAGCGGTCTGACAGGGTATAATTCACCCCTCCACTTT,CASGLTGYNSPLHF
NA,TRBV5-1,NA,TRBJ2-7,TGCGCCAGCAGCGGGGACACCTACGAGCAGTACTTC,CASSGDTYEQYF
NA,TRBV14,NA,TRBJ2-4,TGTGCCAGCAGCCGGACTTTAGAAGCCAAAAACATTCAGTACTTC,CASSRTLEAKNIQYF
NA,TRBV15,NA,TRBJ2-7,TGTGCCACCAGCAGGGGAACTAGTGGCTCCTACGAGCAGTACTTC,CATSRGTSGSYEQYF
NA,TRBV6-5,TRBD1,TRBJ2-1,TGTGCCAGCAGTTTCGTACGGGACAGGGCGAACAATGAGCAGTTCTTC,CASSFVRDRANNEQFF
NA,TRBV27,NA,TRBJ1-1,TGTGCCAGCAGTGAACCGGGGAACACTGAAGCTTTCTTT,CASSEPGNTEAFF
NA,TRBV7-2,TRBD1,TRBJ1-5,TGTGCCAGCAGCTCAGACAGGGGACGTCAGCCCCAGCATTTT,CASSSDRGRQPQHF
NA,TRBV7-8,TRBD1,TRBJ2-5,TGTGCCAGCGACAGGGGCGGGGAGACCCAGTACTTC,CASDRGGETQYF
NA,TRBV9,NA,TRBJ1-5,TGTGCCAGCAGCGCTTCAGGGTTAGGACAGCCCCAGCATTTT,CASSASGLGQPQHF
NA,TRBV5-6,NA,TRBJ1-6,TGTGCCAGCAGCATCGGAGGGTCAGGAGTGAGGGCCAATTCACCCCTCCACTTT,CASSIGGSGVRANSPLHF
NA,TRBV7-6,NA,TRBJ1-3,TGTGCCAGCAGCCCAGGCACTGACCCGCGAAACACCATATATTTT,CASSPGTDPRNTIYF